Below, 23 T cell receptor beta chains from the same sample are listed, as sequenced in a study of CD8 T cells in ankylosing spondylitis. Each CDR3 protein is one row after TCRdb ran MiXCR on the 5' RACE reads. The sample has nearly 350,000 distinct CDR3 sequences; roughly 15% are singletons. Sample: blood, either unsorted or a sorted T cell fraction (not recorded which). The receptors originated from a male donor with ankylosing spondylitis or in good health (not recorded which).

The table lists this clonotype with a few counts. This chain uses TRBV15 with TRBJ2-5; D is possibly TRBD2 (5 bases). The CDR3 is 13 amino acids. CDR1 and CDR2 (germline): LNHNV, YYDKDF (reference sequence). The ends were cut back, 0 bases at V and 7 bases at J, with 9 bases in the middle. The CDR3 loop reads CATSRDGGWTQYF. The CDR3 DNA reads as TGTGCCACCAGCAGAGATGGAGGCTGGACCCAGTACTTC.

The CDR3 DNA is TGTGCCACCAGTACAGGGAGAGGCAATCAGCCCCAGCATTTT. Amino acids: CATSTGRGNQPQHF. The J gene is TRBJ1-5, the V gene TRBV24-1, with D perhaps TRBD1 (6 bases). From germline, CDR1 is KGHDR and CDR2 SFDVKD. Trimming removed 6 bases at V and 2 bases at J, with 10 bases between. This CDR3 comprises 14 residues.

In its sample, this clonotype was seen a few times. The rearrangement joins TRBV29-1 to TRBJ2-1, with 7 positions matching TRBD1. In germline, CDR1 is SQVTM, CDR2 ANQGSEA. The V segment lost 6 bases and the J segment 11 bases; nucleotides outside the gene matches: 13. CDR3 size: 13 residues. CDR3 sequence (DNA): TGCAGCGTCCAAGCCCGACAGGGCCTAAAGCAGTTCTTC. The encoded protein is CSVQARQGLKQFF.

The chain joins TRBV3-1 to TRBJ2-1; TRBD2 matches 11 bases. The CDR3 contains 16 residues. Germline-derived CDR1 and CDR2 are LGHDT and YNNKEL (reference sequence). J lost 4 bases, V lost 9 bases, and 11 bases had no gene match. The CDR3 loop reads CASGTSGPPYYNEQFF. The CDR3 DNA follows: TGTGCCAGTGGGACTAGCGGTCCACCCTATTACAATGAGCAGTTCTTC.

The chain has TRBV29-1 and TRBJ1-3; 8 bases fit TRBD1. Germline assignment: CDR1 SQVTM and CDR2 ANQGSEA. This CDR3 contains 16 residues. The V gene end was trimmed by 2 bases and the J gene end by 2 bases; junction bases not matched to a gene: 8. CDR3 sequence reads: CSVESWTGSAGNTIYF. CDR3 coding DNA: TGCAGCGTTGAATCATGGACAGGGTCGGCTGGAAACACCATATATTTT.

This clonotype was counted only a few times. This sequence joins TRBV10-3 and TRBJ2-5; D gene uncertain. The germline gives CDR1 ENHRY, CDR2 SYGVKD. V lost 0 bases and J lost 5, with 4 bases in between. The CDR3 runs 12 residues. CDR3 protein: CAISESWETQYF. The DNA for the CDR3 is TGTGCCATCAGTGAGTCTTGGGAGACCCAGTACTTC.

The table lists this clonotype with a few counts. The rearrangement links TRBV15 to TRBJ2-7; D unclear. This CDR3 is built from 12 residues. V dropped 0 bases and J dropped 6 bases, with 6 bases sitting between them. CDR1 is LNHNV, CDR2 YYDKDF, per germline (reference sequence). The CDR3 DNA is TGTGCCACCAGCAGAGAAGCTGGCGAGCAGTACTTC. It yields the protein CATSREAGEQYF.

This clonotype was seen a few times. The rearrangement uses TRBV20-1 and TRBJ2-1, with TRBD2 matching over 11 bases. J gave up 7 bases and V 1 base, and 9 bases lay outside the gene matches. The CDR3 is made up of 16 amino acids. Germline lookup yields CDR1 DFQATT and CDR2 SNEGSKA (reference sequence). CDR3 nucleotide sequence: TGCAGTGCTAGAGGTTCCGTAGCGGGAGGGCCGAATGAGCAGTTCTTC. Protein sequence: CSARGSVAGGPNEQFF.

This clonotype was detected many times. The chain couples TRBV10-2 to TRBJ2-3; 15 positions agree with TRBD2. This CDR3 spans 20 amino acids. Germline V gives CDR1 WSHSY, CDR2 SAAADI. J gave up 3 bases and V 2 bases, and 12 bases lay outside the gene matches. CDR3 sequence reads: CASSEEGLAGGPWVTDTQYF. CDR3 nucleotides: TGCGCCAGCAGTGAGGAGGGACTAGCGGGAGGCCCTTGGGTTACAGATACGCAGTATTTT.

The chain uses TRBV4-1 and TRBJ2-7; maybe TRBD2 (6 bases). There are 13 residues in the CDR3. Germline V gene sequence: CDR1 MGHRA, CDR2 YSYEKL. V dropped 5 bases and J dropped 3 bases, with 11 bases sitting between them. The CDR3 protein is CASSALANYEQYF. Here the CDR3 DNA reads TGCGCCAGCAGCGCACTAGCTAACTACGAGCAGTACTTC.

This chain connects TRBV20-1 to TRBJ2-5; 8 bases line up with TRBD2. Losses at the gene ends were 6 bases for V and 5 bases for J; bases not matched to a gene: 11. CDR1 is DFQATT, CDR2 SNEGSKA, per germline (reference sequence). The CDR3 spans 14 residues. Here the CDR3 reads CSANHGLARETQYF. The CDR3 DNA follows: TGCAGTGCAAACCACGGACTAGCAAGGGAGACCCAGTACTTC.

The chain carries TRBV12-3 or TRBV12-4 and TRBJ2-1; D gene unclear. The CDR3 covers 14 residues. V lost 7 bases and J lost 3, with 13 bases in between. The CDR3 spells CASTPFTDYNEQFF. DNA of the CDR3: TGTGCCAGCACCCCCTTCACGGACTACAATGAGCAGTTCTTC.

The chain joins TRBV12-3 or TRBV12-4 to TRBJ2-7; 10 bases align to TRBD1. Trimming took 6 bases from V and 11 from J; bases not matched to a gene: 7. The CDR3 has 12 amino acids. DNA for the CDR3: TGTGCCAGCAGGGGACAGGGGACGCGGGAGTACTTC. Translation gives CASRGQGTREYF.

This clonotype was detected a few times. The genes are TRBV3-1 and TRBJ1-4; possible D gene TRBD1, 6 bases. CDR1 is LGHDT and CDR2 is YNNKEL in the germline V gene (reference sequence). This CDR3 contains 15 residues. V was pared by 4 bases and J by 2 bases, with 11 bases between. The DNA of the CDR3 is TGTGCCAGCAGCCTACGGACAGTGACTAATGAAAAACTGTTTTTT. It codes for CASSLRTVTNEKLFF.

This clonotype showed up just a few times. The DNA of the CDR3 is TGTGCCAGCAGCACAGGGGGCGCCCAGTTCTTC. As protein: CASSTGGAQFF. The V call is TRBV12-3 or TRBV12-4, the J call TRBJ2-1; 9 bases map to TRBD1. With 6 bases clipped from V and 13 bases from J, the junction kept 4 bases outside the gene matches. CDR3 length: 11 amino acids.

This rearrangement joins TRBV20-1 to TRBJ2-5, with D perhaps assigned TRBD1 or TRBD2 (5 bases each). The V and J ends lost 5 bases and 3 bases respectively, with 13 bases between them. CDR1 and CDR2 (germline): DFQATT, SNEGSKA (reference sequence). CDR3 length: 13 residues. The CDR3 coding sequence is TGCAGTGCTCTCCGGGACGGAGAAGAGACCCAGTACTTC. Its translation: CSALRDGEETQYF.

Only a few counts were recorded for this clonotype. This CDR3 is CASSLRRGSNQPQHF. DNA for the CDR3: TGTGCCAGCAGCTTGCGAAGAGGTAGCAATCAGCCCCAGCATTTT. The gene calls are TRBV5-6 and TRBJ1-5; no clear D gene. Trimming removed 1 base at V and 0 bases at J, with 8 bases between. The germline V gene has CDR1 SGHDT and CDR2 YYEEEE. There are 15 residues in the CDR3.

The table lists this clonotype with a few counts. As DNA, the CDR3 is TGTGCCAGCAGCTTATTTCTAGGTCCAGATACGCAGTATTTT. Amino acid sequence: CASSLFLGPDTQYF. The chain couples TRBV7-2 to TRBJ2-3; D is unresolved. There are 14 residues in the CDR3. V lost 2 bases and J 4 bases, leaving 10 bases between the germline ends. Germline assignment: CDR1 SGHTA and CDR2 FQGNSA.

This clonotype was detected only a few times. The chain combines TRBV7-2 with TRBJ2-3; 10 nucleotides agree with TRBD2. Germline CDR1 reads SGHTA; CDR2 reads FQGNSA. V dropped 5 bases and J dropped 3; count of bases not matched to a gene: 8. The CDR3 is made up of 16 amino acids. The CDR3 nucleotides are TGTGCCAGCAGCCCCCCTAGCGGGAGCGGAACAGATACGCAGTATTTT. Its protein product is CASSPPSGSGTDTQYF.

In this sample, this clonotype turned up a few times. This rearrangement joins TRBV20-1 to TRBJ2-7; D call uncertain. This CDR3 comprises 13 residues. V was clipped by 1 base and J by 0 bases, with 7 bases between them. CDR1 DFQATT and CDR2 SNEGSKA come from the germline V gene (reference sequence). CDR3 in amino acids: CSARGRRSYEQYF. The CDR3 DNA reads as TGCAGTGCTAGAGGGCGGCGCTCCTACGAGCAGTACTTC.

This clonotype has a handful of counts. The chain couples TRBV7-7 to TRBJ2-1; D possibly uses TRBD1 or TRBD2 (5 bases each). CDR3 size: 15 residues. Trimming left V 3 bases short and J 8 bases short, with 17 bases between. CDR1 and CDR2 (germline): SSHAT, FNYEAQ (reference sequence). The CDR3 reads CASSFGLAGRDEQFF. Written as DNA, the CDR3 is TGTGCCAGCAGCTTCGGGTTAGCAGGGCGGGATGAGCAGTTCTTC.

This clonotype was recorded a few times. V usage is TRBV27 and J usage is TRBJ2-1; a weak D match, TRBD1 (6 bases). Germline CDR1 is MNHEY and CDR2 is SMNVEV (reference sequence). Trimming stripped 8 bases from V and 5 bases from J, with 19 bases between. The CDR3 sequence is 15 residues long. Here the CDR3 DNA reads TGTGCCAGCTACCACGACAGAGGACAGCACAATGAGCAGTTCTTC. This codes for CASYHDRGQHNEQFF.

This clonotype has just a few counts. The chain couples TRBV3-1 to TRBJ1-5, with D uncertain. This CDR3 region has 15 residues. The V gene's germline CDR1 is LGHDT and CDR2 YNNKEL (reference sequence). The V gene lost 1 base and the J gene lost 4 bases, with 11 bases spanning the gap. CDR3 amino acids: CASSQGSGRNQPQHF. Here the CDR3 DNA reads TGTGCCAGCAGCCAAGGGTCTGGCAGGAATCAGCCCCAGCATTTT.